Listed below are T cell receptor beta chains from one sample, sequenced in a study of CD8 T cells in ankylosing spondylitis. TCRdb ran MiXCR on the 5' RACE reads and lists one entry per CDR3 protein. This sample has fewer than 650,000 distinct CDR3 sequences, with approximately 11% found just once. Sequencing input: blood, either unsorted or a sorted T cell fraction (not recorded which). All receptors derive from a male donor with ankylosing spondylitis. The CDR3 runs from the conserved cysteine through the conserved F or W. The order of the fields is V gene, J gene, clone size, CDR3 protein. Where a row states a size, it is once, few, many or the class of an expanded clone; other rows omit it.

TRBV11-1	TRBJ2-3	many	CASSQRSSGSVIPITDTQYF
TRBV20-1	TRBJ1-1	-	CSARWENTEAFF
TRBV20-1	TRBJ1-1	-	CSATPDMNTEAFF
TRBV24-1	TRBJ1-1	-	CATSVGNTEAFF
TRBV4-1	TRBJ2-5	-	CASSPGWREVGETQYF
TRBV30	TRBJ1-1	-	CALSLWALNTEAFF
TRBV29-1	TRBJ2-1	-	CSVEDSPDMGEGEQFF
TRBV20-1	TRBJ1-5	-	CSASSGEIEPQHF
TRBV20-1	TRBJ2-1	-	CSPLAGRGIF
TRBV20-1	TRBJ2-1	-	CSARDGGSSYNEQFF
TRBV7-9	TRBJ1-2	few	CASSLGLAGYGYTF
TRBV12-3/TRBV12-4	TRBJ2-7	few	CASSHTGTSGMQYF
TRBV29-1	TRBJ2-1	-	CSASRLAGVPEQFF
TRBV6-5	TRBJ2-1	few	CASSYLDRYNEQFF
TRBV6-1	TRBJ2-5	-	CASSALVSSAGETQYF
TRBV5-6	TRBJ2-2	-	CASSSRTSGRLTGELFF
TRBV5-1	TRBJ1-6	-	CASSLDRTRPLHF
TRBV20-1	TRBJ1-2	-	CSATGPENIGYTF
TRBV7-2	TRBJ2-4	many	CASSFIAGGDIQYF
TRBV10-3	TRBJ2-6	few	CAISDQSGANVLTF
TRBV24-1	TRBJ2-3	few	CATSDPVRDTQYF
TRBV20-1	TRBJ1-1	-	CSAKDRGDTEAFF
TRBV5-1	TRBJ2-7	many	CASSLEAVSYEQYF
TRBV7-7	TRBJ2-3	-	CASSSTWTSGTDTQYF
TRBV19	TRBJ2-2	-	CASSIGGKLTGELFF
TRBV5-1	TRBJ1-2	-	CASSSLGDDYGYTF
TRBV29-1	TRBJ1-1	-	CSVRLPEDTEAFF
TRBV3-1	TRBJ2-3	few	CASSHEARDRGSSTDTQYF
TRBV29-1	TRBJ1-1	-	CSVEASLNTEAFF
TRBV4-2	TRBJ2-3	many	CASRGDYTDSTDTQYF
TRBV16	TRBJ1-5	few	CASKASVYQPQHF